These 12 T cell receptor beta chains were all obtained from the same sample, sequenced in a study of blood T cell repertoires in COVID-19. Only in-frame clones appear in the TCRdb table, and some are missing; sequencing was by immunoSEQ multiplex PCR. In the table there are about 50,000 clones, roughly nine tenths of which are singletons. Sequencing was performed on peripheral blood. The origin of the receptors is a human donor in a cohort sampled during active COVID-19.

This clone was seen once. The chain uses TRBV20-1 and TRBJ2-3, with TRBD2 identical over 7 bases. Germline assignment: CDR1 DFQATT and CDR2 SNEGSKA (reference sequence). J lost 6 bases, V lost 7 bases, and 4 bases had no gene match. There are 11 residues in the CDR3. DNA of the CDR3: TGCAGTGTTGGGGAGGGCGATACGCAGTATTTT. This encodes CSVGEGDTQYF.

This rearrangement joins TRBV5-6 to TRBJ2-1, with D possibly being TRBD1 (5 bases). CDR1 SGHDT and CDR2 YYEEEE come from the germline V gene. The CDR3 extends over 11 amino acids. V was shortened by 4 bases and J by 10 bases, with 9 bases between the two germline ends. The CDR3 bases are TGTGCCAGCAGCAAGGACATCGAGCAGTTCTTC. This gives the protein CASSKDIEQFF.

The chain joins TRBV9 to TRBJ2-5; tentative D call: TRBD2 (5 bases). The V gene lost 3 bases and the J gene lost 0 bases, with 12 bases spanning the gap. The CDR3 has 15 residues. Per the germline V gene, CDR1 is SGDLS and CDR2 is YYNGEE. The DNA for the CDR3 is TGTGCCAGCAGCGGGCCCCGGGGTTACCAAGAGACCCAGTACTTC. This gives the protein CASSGPRGYQETQYF.

This chain joins TRBV6-4 and TRBJ2-3; 11 bases line up with TRBD1. CDR3 length equals 18 residues. J gave up 0 bases and V 4 bases, and 9 bases lay outside the gene matches. The germline V gene encodes CDR1 MRHNA and CDR2 SNTAGT. CDR3 amino acids: CASSGTGGSGFSTDTQYF. CDR3 DNA sequence: TGTGCCAGCAGTGGGACAGGGGGCAGCGGGTTTAGCACAGATACGCAGTATTTT.

The chain carries TRBV27 and TRBJ2-1; possible D gene TRBD1, 5 bases. The CDR3 length is 15 residues. The germline V gene encodes CDR1 MNHEY and CDR2 SMNVEV (reference sequence). The ends were cut back, 2 bases at V and 8 bases at J, with 16 bases in the middle. The CDR3 sequence: CASSLGYQGTDEQFF. The CDR3, as DNA: TGTGCCAGCAGTTTAGGATATCAGGGTACGGATGAGCAGTTCTTC.

The V and J genes are TRBV27 and TRBJ1-1; no definite D call. V lost 10 bases and J lost 1, with 22 bases in between. Germline CDR1 is MNHEY and CDR2 is SMNVEV (reference sequence). The CDR3 loop spans 16 amino acids. CDR3 coding DNA: TGTGCCAACCGAAAGGGTGTAGGGCGGGGGAACACTGAAGCTTTCTTT. This encodes CANRKGVGRGNTEAFF.

This chain uses TRBV7-9 with TRBJ1-5, with 10 bases aligning to TRBD1. CDR1 is SEHNR, CDR2 FQNEAQ, per germline (reference sequence). With 5 bases clipped from V and 6 bases from J, the junction kept 4 bases outside the gene matches. The CDR3 is 14 residues long. The DNA of the CDR3 is TGTGCCAGCAGCGGGACAGGGGACGGTCAGCCCCAGCATTTT. It encodes CASSGTGDGQPQHF.

The chain has TRBV30 and TRBJ1-4; D gene ambiguous. V was pared by 4 bases and J by 3 bases, with 15 bases between. The germline V gene encodes CDR1 GTSNPN and CDR2 SVGIG (reference sequence). The CDR3 loop spans 15 amino acids. CDR3 in amino acids: CAWTPKRSPNEKLFF. As DNA, the CDR3 is TGTGCCTGGACTCCAAAGCGGTCCCCTAATGAAAAACTGTTTTTT.

This sequence joins TRBV4-3 and TRBJ2-2; TRBD1 matches 8 bases. The junction had 4 bases not matched to a gene; V was cut back by 2 bases and J by 5 bases. The CDR3 extends over 15 amino acids. CDR1 LGHNA and CDR2 YSLEER come from the germline V gene. The CDR3 reads CASSQQGAWTGELFF. Here the CDR3 DNA reads TGCGCCAGCAGCCAACAGGGGGCCTGGACCGGGGAGCTGTTTTTT.

The chain is built from TRBV9 and TRBJ2-1; D call uncertain. The germline gives CDR1 SGDLS, CDR2 YYNGEE. CDR3 length: 13 amino acids. V lost 3 bases and J 11 bases, leaving 15 bases between the germline ends. CDR3 DNA sequence: TGTGCCAGCAGCGAGATCTTGGGCAGTAAGCAGTTCTTC. Translating it yields CASSEILGSKQFF.

The genes are TRBV30 and TRBJ2-1; 9 nucleotides line up with TRBD2. Germline CDR1 reads GTSNPN; CDR2 reads SVGIG (reference sequence). The CDR3 spans 15 residues. V was clipped by 0 bases and J by 7 bases; unmatched bases: 7. CDR3 sequence (DNA): TGTGCCTGGAGTGTATTAGCGGGAGCTGGAAATGAGCAGTTCTTC. Amino acid sequence: CAWSVLAGAGNEQFF.

The chain combines TRBV7-6 with TRBJ2-1; weak D call: TRBD2 (5 bases). CDR1 is SGHVS, CDR2 FNYEAQ, per germline. This CDR3 comprises 16 residues. V was shortened by 1 base and J by 7 bases, with 17 bases between the two germline ends. CDR3 residues: CASSLGGLSSRNEQFF. CDR3 DNA sequence: TGTGCCAGCAGCTTAGGAGGACTTAGCTCACGGAATGAGCAGTTCTTC. Full variable domain (rest looked up from reference TRBV7-6 and TRBJ2-1): GAGVSQSPRYKVTKRGQDVALRCDPISGHVSLYWYRQALGQGPEFLTYFNYEAQQDKSGLPNDRFSAERPEGSISTLTIQRTEQRDSAMYRCASSLGGLSSRNEQFFGPGTRLTVL.